This T cell receptor (beta chain) was sequenced during a study of cytomegalovirus exposure and HLA in healthy donors. Across the whole study: From around 180 million T cells, an earlier analysis saw under 140 million unique TCR beta sequences. Study outcomes and limitations: Follow-up analysis seemed to connect common viral pathogens with several of the most significant clusters identified. Researchers reported from a later analysis that most CMV-associated TCR beta chains appeared HLA-restricted.

It was with 60 Vbeta and 13 Jbeta primers that the PCR ran. Produced via immunoSEQ multiplex PCR; TCRdb's table is partial and in-frame only. The sample has over 150,000 clones; less than 85% are singletons. On this clone itself: Its antigen is as yet unknown.

The CDR3 runs to 14 residues. The V end lost 0 bases, the J end lost 4 bases, and 9 bases lay between the germline ends. Germline lookup yields CDR1 LNHNV and CDR2 YYDKDF (reference sequence). Sequenced: PBMCs. This clonotype was obtained from a man aged 60 to 75 in good health and CMV-seronegative. V and J are TRBV15 and TRBJ1-1; D is uncertain. CDR3 nucleotide sequence: TGTGCCACCAGCAGAGATCTTCGAGTCACTGAAGCTTTCTTT. Protein sequence: CATSRDLRVTEAFF.